This TCR beta chain was sequenced during a study of blood T cell repertoires in COVID-19. Study-wide context: Some COVID-19 samples were acute and others convalescent; all came from the United States, Italy and Spain. PBMCs, B-cell-depleted T cells, or T cells were the source of the cDNA or gDNA that made up the material.

Methods used by the authors: Quantification of nucleated cells was approximated via reference gene primer amplification. Sequenced by immunoSEQ multiplex PCR; TCRdb stores in-frame clones only, minus some. V and J calls plus clone size are reproduced from that table; the DNA served to infer D and trimming. The sample includes 100,000 to 150,000 clones, more than 80% of them seen just once. CDR1 is MNHEY and CDR2 is SMNVEV in the germline V gene (reference sequence). Trimming cost V 3 bases and J 5 bases, with 10 bases left between them. CDR3 length equals 14 residues. Source material: peripheral blood. V gene TRBV27 combines with J gene TRBJ2-2; possibly TRBD2 for D (6 bases). The origin of this receptor is a woman aged 80 or over with COVID-19, enrolled during active disease. Here the CDR3 DNA reads TGTGCCAGCAGTTTGCTAGCGAGGACCGGGGAGCTGTTTTTT. Translation gives CASSLLARTGELFF.